The rows below give T cell receptor beta chains drawn from one sample of a study of regulatory T cells in long-lasting Graves disease. TCRdb itself ran the multiplex PCR reads through MiXCR, one entry per CDR3 protein. The sample has roughly 440,000 distinct CDR3 sequences, over 15% seen once. This sample was also put to use in a study of T cells in Graves' hyperthyroidism and ophthalmopathy.

Sequenced material: peripheral blood mononuclear cells (PBMCs), taken at new diagnosis, from a patient treated with antithyroid drugs. The receptor source for this set is a young woman with Graves disease. Each CDR3 is given with its conserved first and last residue. The order of the fields is CDR3 protein, CDR3 DNA, clone size, J gene, V gene, D gene. D genes are given only for firm matches. Clone sizes are given selectively: once, few, many, or a class where the clone is expanded.

CASSPPGTNSHSPLHF | TGTGCCAGCTCACCACCTGGGACGAACTCCCATTCACCCCTCCACTTT | many | TRBJ1-6 | TRBV18 | .
CASSSPSAQETQYF | TGTGCCAGCAGTTCCCCTAGCGCTCAAGAGACCCAGTACTTC | many | TRBJ2-5 | TRBV12-3/TRBV12-4 | .
CASSDDQRATDTQYF | TGTGCCAGCAGTGATGACCAGAGGGCCACAGATACGCAGTATTTT | . | TRBJ2-3 | TRBV2 | .
CSAPGPLGNEQFF | TGCAGTGCTCCGGGCCCCCTGGGCAATGAGCAGTTCTTC | . | TRBJ2-1 | TRBV20-1 | .
CASSLWTRHNEQFF | TGTGCCAGCAGTCTCTGGACTAGACACAATGAGCAGTTCTTC | many | TRBJ2-1 | TRBV27 | TRBD2
CASSSPWDAGGKTQYF | TGTGCCAGCAGTTCCCCCTGGGATGCGGGAGGGAAGACCCAGTACTTC | few | TRBJ2-5 | TRBV6-2/TRBV6-3 | TRBD2
CASSLWAGTVSTEAFF | TGTGCCAGCAGTTTGTGGGCGGGGACAGTGAGCACTGAAGCTTTCTTT | few | TRBJ1-1 | TRBV27 | TRBD1
CASSGTKTGTTYYEQYF | TGTGCCAGCAGTGGAACGAAGACTGGAACCACTTACTACGAGCAGTACTTC | . | TRBJ2-7 | TRBV12-3/TRBV12-4 | .
CASRWDRVNQPQHF | TGTGCCAGCAGATGGGACAGGGTGAATCAGCCCCAGCATTTT | few | TRBJ1-5 | TRBV2 | TRBD1
CASSYRQYQETQYF | TGTGCCAGCAGCTACAGACAGTACCAAGAGACCCAGTACTTC | many | TRBJ2-5 | TRBV7-2 | .
CASSLSGTNTDTQYF | TGCGCCAGCAGCTTGTCCGGGACCAACACAGATACGCAGTATTTT | few | TRBJ2-3 | TRBV5-1 | .
CASSQIDRANEQFF | TGTGCCAGCAGCCAAATTGACAGGGCAAATGAGCAGTTCTTC | . | TRBJ2-1 | TRBV14 | TRBD1